These T cell receptor beta chains were read from a single sample in a study of cytomegalovirus exposure and HLA in healthy donors. The repertoire was sequenced with immunoSEQ multiplex PCR; TCRdb's copy has only in-frame clones and lacks some. The sample records about 120,000 clones, approximately 80% being singletons. The sample comprised PBMCs. These receptors were obtained from a female donor in good health and CMV-seronegative. CDR3s include the opening cysteine and the closing phenylalanine or tryptophan. Each record gives: J gene, V gene, D gene, clone size, CDR3 protein, CDR3 DNA. A D gene is named only where the DNA matches it firmly. Rows give clone size only sometimes, using once, few, many, or a class for an expanded clone.

>TRBJ1-1|TRBV5-4|.|.
CASSRFRGPTEAFF
TGTGCCAGCAGCCGATTCAGGGGCCCCACTGAAGCTTTCTTT
>TRBJ1-2|TRBV7-9|TRBD1|.
CASSPLMVNAGGDYGYTF
TGTGCCAGCAGCCCCCTAATGGTCAATGCAGGGGGTGACTATGGCTACACCTTC
>TRBJ1-2|TRBV7-9|.|.
CASSFFTGNANYGYTF
TGTGCCAGCAGCTTCTTCACAGGGAATGCTAACTATGGCTACACCTTC
>TRBJ1-2|TRBV30|TRBD1|.
CAWSENRGYYTF
TGTGCCTGGAGTGAAAACAGGGGCTACTACACCTTC
>TRBJ1-6|TRBV19|TRBD1|few
CASSISTGTGSPLHF
TGTGCCAGTAGTATCTCGACAGGGACGGGGTCACCCCTCCACTTT
>TRBJ1-5|TRBV18|.|few
CASSPERSQPQHF
TGTGCCAGCTCACCTGAGAGGTCTCAGCCCCAGCATTTT
>TRBJ1-6|TRBV7-2|TRBD1|.
CASSLYGTDNSPLHF
TGTGCCAGCAGCTTATATGGGACAGATAATTCACCCCTCCACTTT
>TRBJ2-2|TRBV7-9|TRBD2|.
CASSSLAGGLTGELFF
TGTGCCAGCAGCAGCTTAGCGGGGGGCCTCACCGGGGAGCTGTTTTTT
>TRBJ2-7|TRBV5-1|TRBD2|.
CASSQGLADSYEQYF
TGCGCCAGCAGCCAAGGACTAGCGGACTCCTACGAGCAGTACTTC
>TRBJ2-7|TRBV13|.|once
CASSLGTRAFYEQYF
TGTGCCAGCAGCTTAGGAACGCGTGCGTTTTACGAGCAGTACTTC
>TRBJ1-1|TRBV19|.|.
CASSIRTSNTEAFF
TGTGCCAGTAGTATCCGAACTTCGAACACTGAAGCTTTCTTT
>TRBJ2-2|TRBV5-1|TRBD1|.
CASSLAPGGNTGELFF
TGCGCCAGCAGCTTGGCCCCAGGGGGCAACACCGGGGAGCTGTTTTTT
>TRBJ2-7|TRBV6-5|.|.
CASSYQGGPYEQYF
TGTGCCAGCAGTTATCAGGGGGGCCCTTACGAGCAGTACTTC
>TRBJ2-7|TRBV19|.|.
CASSGQGIYEQYF
TGTGCCAGTAGTGGGCAGGGGATATACGAGCAGTACTTC
>TRBJ1-5|TRBV6-1|.|.
CASSPPPDSGQPQHF
TGTGCCAGCAGCCCTCCTCCAGATTCAGGTCAGCCCCAGCATTTT
>TRBJ1-6|TRBV2|.|.
CASSEAWGRLSSYNSPLHF
TGTGCCAGCAGTGAAGCCTGGGGGCGGCTGAGCTCCTATAATTCACCCCTCCACTTT
>TRBJ1-1|TRBV19|.|few
CASSIVKNTEAFF
TGTGCCAGTAGTATAGTCAAGAACACTGAAGCTTTCTTT
>TRBJ1-2|TRBV2|.|few
CAKYRVGDYGYTF
TGTGCCAAGTACAGGGTAGGAGACTATGGCTACACCTTC
>TRBJ1-1|TRBV9|.|.
CASSGGQNTEAFF
TGTGCCAGCAGCGGGGGACAGAACACTGAAGCTTTCTTT
>TRBJ1-1|TRBV10-3|.|.
CAISAGPIGEQAFF
TGTGCCATCAGTGCTGGCCCGATTGGGGAGCAAGCTTTCTTT
>TRBJ2-7|TRBV29-1|TRBD2|.
CSVEGYAGGRYEQYF
TGCAGCGTTGAAGGTTATGCGGGGGGCCGCTACGAGCAGTACTTC
>TRBJ2-7|TRBV4-2|TRBD1|.
CASSQGTGRNEQYF
TGTGCCAGCAGCCAAGGGACAGGGCGAAACGAGCAGTACTTC
>TRBJ1-1|TRBV27|.|.
CASSWTRNTEAFF
TGTGCCAGCAGTTGGACAAGGAACACTGAAGCTTTCTTT
>TRBJ2-4|TRBV29-1|.|.
CSVFGLALNIQYF
TGCAGCGTTTTCGGCCTAGCGCTAAACATTCAGTACTTC
>TRBJ1-1|TRBV7-8|.|.
CASSLYSNTEAFF
TGTGCCAGCAGCTTATATTCGAACACTGAAGCTTTCTTT
>TRBJ1-6|TRBV5-5|.|.
CASSLGDTSPLHF
TGTGCCAGCAGCTTGGGGGACACATCACCCCTCCACTTT
>TRBJ2-1|TRBV19|TRBD2|.
CASSKPGLVTRRGSYNEQFF
TGTGCCAGTAGTAAACCGGGACTAGTTACGCGAAGGGGCTCCTACAATGAGCAGTTCTTC
>TRBJ2-1|TRBV5-6|.|few
CASSPRDYNEQFF
TGTGCCAGCAGCCCGAGGGACTACAATGAGCAGTTCTTC
>TRBJ1-4|TRBV6-1|TRBD1|few
CASSGDRVGFTNEKLFF
TGTGCCAGCAGTGGAGACAGGGTGGGGTTCACTAATGAAAAACTGTTTTTT